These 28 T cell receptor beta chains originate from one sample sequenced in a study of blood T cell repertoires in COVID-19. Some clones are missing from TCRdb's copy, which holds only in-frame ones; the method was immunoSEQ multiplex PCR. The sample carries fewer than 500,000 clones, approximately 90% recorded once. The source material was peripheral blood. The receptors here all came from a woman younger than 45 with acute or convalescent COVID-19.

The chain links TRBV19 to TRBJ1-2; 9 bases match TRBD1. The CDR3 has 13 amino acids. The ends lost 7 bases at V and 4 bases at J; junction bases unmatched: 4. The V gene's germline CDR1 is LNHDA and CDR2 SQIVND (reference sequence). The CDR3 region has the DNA TGTGCCAGTAAGGACAGGGGCCGCTATGGCTACACCTTC. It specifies CASKDRGRYGYTF. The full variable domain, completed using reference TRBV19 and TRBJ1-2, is DGGITQSPKYLFRKEGQNVTLSCEQNLNHDAMYWYRQDPGQGLRLIYYSQIVNDFQKGDIAEGYSVSREKKESFPLTVTSAQKNPTAFYLCASKDRGRYGYTFGSGTRLTVV.

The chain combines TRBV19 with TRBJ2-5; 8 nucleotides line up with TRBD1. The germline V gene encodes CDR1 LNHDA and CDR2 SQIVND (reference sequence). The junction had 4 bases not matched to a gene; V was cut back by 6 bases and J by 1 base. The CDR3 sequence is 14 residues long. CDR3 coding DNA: TGTGCCAGTAGGATGACAGGGGCCCAAGAGACCCAGTACTTC. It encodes CASRMTGAQETQYF.

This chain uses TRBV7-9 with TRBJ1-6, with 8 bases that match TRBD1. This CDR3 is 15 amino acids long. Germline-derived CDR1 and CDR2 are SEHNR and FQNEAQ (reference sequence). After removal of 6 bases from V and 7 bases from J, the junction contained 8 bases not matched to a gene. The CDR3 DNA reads TGTGCCAGCAGTGGGTGGACAGGGAGAAATTCACCCCTCCACTTT. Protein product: CASSGWTGRNSPLHF.

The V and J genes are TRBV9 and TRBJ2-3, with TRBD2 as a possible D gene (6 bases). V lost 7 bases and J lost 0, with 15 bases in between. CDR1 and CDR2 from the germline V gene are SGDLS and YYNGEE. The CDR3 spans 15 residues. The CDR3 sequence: CASLPGTASTDTQYF. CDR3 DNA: TGTGCCAGCCTCCCCGGGACTGCTAGCACAGATACGCAGTATTTT.

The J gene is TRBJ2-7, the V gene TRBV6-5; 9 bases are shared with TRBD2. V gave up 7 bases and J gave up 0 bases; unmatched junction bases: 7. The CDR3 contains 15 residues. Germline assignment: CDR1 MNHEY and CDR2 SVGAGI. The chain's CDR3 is CASIGTSPPSYEQYF. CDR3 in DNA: TGTGCCAGCATCGGGACTAGCCCTCCCTCCTACGAGCAGTACTTC.

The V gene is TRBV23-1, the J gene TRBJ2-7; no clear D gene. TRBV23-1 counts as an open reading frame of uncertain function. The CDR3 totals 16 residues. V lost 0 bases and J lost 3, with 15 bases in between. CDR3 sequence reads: CASSQSWNQGDYEQYF. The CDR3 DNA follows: TGCGCCAGCAGTCAATCATGGAATCAAGGAGACTACGAGCAGTACTTC.

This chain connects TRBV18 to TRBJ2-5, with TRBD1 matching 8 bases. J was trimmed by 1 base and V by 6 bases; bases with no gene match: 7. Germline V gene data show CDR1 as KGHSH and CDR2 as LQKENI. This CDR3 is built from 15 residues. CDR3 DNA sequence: TGTGCCAGCTCGCCCGGGACAGGAACCCAAGAGACCCAGTACTTC. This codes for CASSPGTGTQETQYF.

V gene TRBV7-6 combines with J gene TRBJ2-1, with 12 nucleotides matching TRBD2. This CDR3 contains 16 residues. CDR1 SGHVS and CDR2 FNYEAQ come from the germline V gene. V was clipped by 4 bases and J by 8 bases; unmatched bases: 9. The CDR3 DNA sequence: TGTGCCAGCAGCTCCTCTCTAGCGGGGGGGCGCCATGAGCAGTTCTTC. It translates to CASSSSLAGGRHEQFF.

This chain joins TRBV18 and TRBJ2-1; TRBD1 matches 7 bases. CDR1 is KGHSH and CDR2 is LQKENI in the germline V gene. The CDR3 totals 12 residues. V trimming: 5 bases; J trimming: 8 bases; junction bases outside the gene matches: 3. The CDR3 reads CASSKGAYEQFF. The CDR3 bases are TGTGCCAGCTCAAAGGGGGCATATGAGCAGTTCTTC.

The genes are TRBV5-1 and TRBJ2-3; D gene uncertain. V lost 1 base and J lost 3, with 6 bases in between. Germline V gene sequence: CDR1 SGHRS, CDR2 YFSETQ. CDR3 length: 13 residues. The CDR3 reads CASSLTRTDTQYF. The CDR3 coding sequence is TGCGCCAGCAGCTTGACTCGGACAGATACGCAGTATTTT.

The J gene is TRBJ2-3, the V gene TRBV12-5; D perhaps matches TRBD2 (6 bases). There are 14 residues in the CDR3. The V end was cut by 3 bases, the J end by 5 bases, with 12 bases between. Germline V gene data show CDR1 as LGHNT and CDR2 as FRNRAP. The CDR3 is CASGFGPGGDTQYF. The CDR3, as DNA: TGTGCTAGTGGTTTCGGACCCGGGGGAGATACGCAGTATTTT.

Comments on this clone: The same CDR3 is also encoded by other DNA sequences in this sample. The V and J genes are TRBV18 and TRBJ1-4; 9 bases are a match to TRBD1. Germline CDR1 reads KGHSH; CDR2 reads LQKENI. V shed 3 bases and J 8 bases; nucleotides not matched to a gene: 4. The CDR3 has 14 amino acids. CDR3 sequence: CASSPGQGDEKLFF. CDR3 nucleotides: TGTGCCAGCTCACCGGGACAGGGAGACGAAAAACTGTTTTTT.

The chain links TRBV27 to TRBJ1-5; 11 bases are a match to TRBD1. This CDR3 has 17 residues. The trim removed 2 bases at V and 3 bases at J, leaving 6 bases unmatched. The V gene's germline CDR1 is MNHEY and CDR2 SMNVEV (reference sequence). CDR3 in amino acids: CASSLPDRGLPNQPQHF. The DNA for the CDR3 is TGTGCCAGCAGTTTACCGGACAGGGGGCTCCCCAATCAGCCCCAGCATTTT.

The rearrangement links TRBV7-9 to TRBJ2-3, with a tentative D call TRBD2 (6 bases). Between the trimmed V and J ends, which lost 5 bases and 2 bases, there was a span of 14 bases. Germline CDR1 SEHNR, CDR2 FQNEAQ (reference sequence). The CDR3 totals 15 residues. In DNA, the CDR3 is TGTGCCAGCAGCCGAGGGCGGGATTACACAGATACGCAGTATTTT. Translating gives CASSRGRDYTDTQYF.

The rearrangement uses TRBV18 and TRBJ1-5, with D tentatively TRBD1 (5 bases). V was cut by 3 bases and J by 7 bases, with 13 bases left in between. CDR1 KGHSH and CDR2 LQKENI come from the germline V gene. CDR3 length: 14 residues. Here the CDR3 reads CASSPPDSNQPQHF. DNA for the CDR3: TGTGCCAGCTCACCGCCCGACAGTAACCAGCCCCAGCATTTT. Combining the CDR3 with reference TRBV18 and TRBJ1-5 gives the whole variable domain NAGVMQNPRHLVRRRGQEARLRCSPMKGHSHVYWYRQLPEEGLKFMVYLQKENIIDESGMPKERFSAEFPKEGPSILRIQQVVRGDSAAYFCASSPPDSNQPQHFGDGTRLSIL.

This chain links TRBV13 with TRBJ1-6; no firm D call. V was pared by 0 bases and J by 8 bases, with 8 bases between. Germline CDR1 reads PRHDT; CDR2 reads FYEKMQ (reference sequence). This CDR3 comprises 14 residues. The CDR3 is CASSLGQLDSPLHF. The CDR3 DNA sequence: TGTGCCAGCAGCTTAGGACAGTTGGATTCACCCCTCCACTTT.

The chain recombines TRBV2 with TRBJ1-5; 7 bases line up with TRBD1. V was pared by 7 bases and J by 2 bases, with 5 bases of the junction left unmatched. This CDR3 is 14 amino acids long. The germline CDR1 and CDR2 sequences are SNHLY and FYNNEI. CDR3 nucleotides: TGTGCCAGCACCTACGGGACAGGCAATCAGCCCCAGCATTTT. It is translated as CASTYGTGNQPQHF.

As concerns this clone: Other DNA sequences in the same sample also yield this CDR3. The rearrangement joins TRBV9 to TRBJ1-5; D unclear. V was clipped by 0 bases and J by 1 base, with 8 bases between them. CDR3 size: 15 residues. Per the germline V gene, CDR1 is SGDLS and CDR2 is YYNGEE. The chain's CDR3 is CASSVDGGSNQPQHF. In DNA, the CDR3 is TGTGCCAGCAGCGTAGATGGCGGGAGCAATCAGCCCCAGCATTTT.

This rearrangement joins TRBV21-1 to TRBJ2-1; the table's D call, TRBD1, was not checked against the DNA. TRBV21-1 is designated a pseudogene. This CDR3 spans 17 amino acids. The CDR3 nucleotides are TGTGCCAGCAGCACAATTCCACTTGACAGATCTCACAGTGAGCAGTTCTTC. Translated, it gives CASSTIPLDRSHSEQFF.

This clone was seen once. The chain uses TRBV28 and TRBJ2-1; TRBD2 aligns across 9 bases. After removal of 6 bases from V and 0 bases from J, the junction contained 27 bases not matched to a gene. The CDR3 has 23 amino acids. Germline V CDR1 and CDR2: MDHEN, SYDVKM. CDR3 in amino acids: CASSSSGAAVEPRLAVSYNEQFF. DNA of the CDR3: TGTGCCAGCAGCTCGAGTGGGGCCGCTGTTGAGCCCAGACTAGCGGTCTCCTACAATGAGCAGTTCTTC.

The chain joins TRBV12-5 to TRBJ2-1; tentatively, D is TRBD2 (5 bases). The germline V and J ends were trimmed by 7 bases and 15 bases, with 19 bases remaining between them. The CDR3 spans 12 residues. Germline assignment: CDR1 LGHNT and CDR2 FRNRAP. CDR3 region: CASDTLARGRFF. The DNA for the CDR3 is TGTGCTAGTGACACCCTGGCCCGGGGAAGGTTCTTC.

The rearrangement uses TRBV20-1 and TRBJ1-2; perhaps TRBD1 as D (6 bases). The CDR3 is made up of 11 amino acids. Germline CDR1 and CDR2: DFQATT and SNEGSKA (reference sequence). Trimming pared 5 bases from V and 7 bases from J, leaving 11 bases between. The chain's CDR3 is CSALTGSGYTF. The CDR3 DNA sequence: TGCAGTGCTCTGACAGGTAGTGGCTACACCTTC.

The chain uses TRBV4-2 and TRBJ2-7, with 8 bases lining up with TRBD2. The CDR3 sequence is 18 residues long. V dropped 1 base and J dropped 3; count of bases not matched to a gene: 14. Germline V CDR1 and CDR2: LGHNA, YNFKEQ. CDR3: CASSQGALAGGAGYEQYF. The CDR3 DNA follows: TGTGCCAGCAGCCAAGGTGCGCTGGCCGGGGGGGCGGGCTACGAGCAGTACTTC.

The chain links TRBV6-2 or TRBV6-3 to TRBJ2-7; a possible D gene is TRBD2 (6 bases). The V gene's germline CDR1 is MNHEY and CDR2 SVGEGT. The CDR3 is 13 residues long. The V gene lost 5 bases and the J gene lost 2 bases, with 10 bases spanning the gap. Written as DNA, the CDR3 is TGTGCCAGCAGTCCGACGGGAGCCTACGAGCAGTACTTC. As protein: CASSPTGAYEQYF.

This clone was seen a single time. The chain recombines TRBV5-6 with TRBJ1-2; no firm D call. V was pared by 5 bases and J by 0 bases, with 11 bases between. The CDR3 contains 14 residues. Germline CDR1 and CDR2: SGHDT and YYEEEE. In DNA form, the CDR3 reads TGTGCCAGCAGGAGACAAGCCCCTAACTATGGCTACACCTTC. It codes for CASRRQAPNYGYTF.

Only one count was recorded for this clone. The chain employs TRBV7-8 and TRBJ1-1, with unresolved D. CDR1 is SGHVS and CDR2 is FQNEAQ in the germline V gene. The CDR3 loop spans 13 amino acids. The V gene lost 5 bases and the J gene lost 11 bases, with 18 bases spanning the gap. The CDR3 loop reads CASSSERRLFAFF. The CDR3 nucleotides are TGTGCCAGCAGCAGTGAACGGCGGTTGTTCGCTTTCTTT.

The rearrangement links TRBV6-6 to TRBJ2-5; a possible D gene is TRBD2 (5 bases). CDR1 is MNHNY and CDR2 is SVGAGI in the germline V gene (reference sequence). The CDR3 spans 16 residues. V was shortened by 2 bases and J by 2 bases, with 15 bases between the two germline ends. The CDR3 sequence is CASSYGWAGRQETQYF. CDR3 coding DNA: TGTGCCAGCAGTTACGGGTGGGCGGGCAGGCAAGAGACCCAGTACTTC.

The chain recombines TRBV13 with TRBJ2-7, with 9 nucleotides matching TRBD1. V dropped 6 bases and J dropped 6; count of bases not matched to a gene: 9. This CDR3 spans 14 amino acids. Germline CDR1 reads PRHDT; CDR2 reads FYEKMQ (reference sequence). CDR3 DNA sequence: TGTGCCAGCAGATACGGACAGGGGAGTCGCGAGCAGTACTTC. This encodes CASRYGQGSREQYF.